The count of the clone carrying this T cell receptor beta chain is one. Its target is unknown. Germline CDR1 and CDR2: MNHEY and SVGAGI. V was clipped by 7 bases and J by 7 bases, with 23 bases between them. CDR3 size: 16 residues. With around 520 ng total RNA as template and a constant-region primer, TCR beta cDNA was made. Three-round nested multiplex PCR performed with slightly modified ARM-PCR produced the TCR beta libraries. The study ran its first two PCR rounds for roughly 10 cycles each, using TRBV1-TRBV30 forward primers and a C-beta reverse primer. TCRdb independently ran MiXCR on the multiplex PCR reads; one entry per CDR3 protein. This repertoire shows about 210,000 distinct CDR3 sequences, almost 65% found once; its top ten account for about 7.1%. This sample was taken from a study of tumor-infiltrating lymphocytes in primary liver carcinoma. Notes on the study in general: Comparison of CD4+ and CD8+ repertoires was precluded by bulk unsorted samples.

RNA was extracted from whole blood without cell sorting, alongside germline DNA. Source material: peripheral blood. The receptor's source is a woman aged 60-70 years with primary liver carcinoma and hepatitis B virus infection. The rearrangement joins TRBV6-5 to TRBJ2-1, with D possibly TRBD2 on 5 matching bases. The CDR3 bases are TGTGCCAGCAACCTACTCGGGCAGGAGGAAAGTAATGAGCAGTTCTTC. Protein product: CASNLLGQEESNEQFF.